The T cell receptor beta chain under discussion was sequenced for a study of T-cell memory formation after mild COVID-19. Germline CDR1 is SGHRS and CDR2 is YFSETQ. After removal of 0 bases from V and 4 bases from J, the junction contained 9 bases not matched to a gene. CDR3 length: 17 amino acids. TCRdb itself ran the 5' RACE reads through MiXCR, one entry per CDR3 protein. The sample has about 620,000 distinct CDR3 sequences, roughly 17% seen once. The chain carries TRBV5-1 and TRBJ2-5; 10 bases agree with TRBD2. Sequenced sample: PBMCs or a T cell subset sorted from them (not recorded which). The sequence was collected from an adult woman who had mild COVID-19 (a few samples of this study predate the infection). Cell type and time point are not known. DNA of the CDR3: TGCGCCAGCAGCTTGGAGTCCGGAGCGGGGGGGAGAGAGACCCAGTACTTC. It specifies CASSLESGAGGRETQYF. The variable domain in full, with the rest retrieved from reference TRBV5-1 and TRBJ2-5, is KAGVTQTPRYLIKTRGQQVTLSCSPISGHRSVSWYQQTPGQGLQFLFEYFSETQRNKGNFPGRFSGRQFSNSRSEMNVSTLELGDSALYLCASSLESGAGGRETQYFGPGTRLLVL.